This T cell receptor beta chain was found in a study of blood T cells in healthy people across ages. Notes on the study in general: Greater diversity and more naive CD4+ cells were seen in long-lived donors than in aged donors. Calculation of diversity from one million T cells yielded estimates considered to be underestimates. Older age coincided with a roughly linear decline in TCR beta diversity per million T cells.

In this sample, this clonotype turned up many times. Antigen specificity is unknown. This CDR3 has 12 amino acids. Trimming at V came to 2 bases and at J to 7 bases, leaving 3 bases not matched to a gene. CDR1 is SGHRS, CDR2 YFSETQ, per germline. Each sample provided at least 5.5 micrograms of extracted total RNA. A second about 7 to 11 cycle PCR used barcoded and J-beta primers. From the 5' RACE reads, TCRdb called clonotypes with MiXCR, one entry per CDR3 protein. Altogether roughly 500,000 distinct CDR3 sequences are present, nearly 25% being singletons, with the ten largest covering 8.7%. These data also formed part of another study, on T cells of mothers and their children.

The chain has TRBV5-1 and TRBJ2-7; 7 bases match TRBD2. Input material: blood. The clonotype originates from a boy aged 5-17 years in good health. The CDR3: CASSFTGGEQYF. The CDR3 region has the DNA TGCGCCAGCAGCTTTACCGGGGGGGAGCAGTACTTC.